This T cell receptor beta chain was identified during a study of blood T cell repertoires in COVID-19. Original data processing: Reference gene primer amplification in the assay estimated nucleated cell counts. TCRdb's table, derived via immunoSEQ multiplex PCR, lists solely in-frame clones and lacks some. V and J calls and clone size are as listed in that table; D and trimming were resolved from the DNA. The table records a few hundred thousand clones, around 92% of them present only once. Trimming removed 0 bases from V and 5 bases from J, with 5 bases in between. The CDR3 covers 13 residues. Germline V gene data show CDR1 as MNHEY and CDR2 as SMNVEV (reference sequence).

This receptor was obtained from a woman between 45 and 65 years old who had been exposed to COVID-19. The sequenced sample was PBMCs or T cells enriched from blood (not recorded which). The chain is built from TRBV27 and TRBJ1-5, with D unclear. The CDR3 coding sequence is TGTGCCAGCAGTTTATCTCCTTATCAGCCCCAGCATTTT. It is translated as CASSLSPYQPQHF.